A single sample gave rise to the 8 T cell receptor beta chains below, sequenced in a study of T cells in Graves' hyperthyroidism and ophthalmopathy. Authors of the study amplified TCR beta CDR3 regions from RNA transcripts. Primed by the HTBI set, a first-round RT-PCR was run on the TCR CDR3. Using its own MiXCR run on the multiplex PCR reads, TCRdb lists one record per CDR3 protein. The sample consists of about 590,000 distinct CDR3 sequences, 15% to 18% of them appearing once. The sequenced sample consisted of blood. The receptors shown here come from a woman in her 30s with Graves' hyperthyroidism.

This clonotype was found once. Compared with germline, one end of the junction differs, possibly owing to a read error. The rearrangement joins TRBV2 to TRBJ2-3; 8 nucleotides align to TRBD2. Per the germline V gene, CDR1 is SNHLY and CDR2 is FYNNEI. CDR3 size: 16 residues. In nucleotides, the CDR3 is TGCGCCAGCAGCCAAGATTCAGCGGGAGCAACAGATACGCAGTATTTT. This gives the protein CASSQDSAGATDTQYF. The full variable domain, rest sourced from reference TRBV2 and TRBJ2-3, is EPEVTQTPSHQVTQMGQEVILRCVPISNHLYFYWYRQILGQKVEFLVSFYNNEISEKSEIFDDQFSVERPDGSNFTLKIRSTKLEDSAMYFCASSQDSAGATDTQYFGPGTRLTVL.

This clonotype has just one count. The chain carries TRBV5-1 and TRBJ1-5, with 8 bases identical to TRBD1. The CDR3 totals 13 residues. Losses at the gene ends were 3 bases for V and 6 bases for J; bases not matched to a gene: 2. The germline V gene has CDR1 SGHRS and CDR2 YFSETQ. The DNA for the CDR3 is TGCGCCAGCAGCTATACAGGGGGTCAGCCCCAGCATTTT. Protein: CASSYTGGQPQHF.

This clonotype came up many times. The chain uses TRBV12-3 or TRBV12-4 and TRBJ2-1; 7 nucleotides line up with TRBD2. The J segment lost 6 bases and the V segment lost 3 bases, leaving 17 bases of the junction unmatched. CDR3 length equals 18 residues. The CDR3 is CASSFHPTAGEVFNEQFF. As DNA, the CDR3 is TGTGCCAGCAGTTTCCACCCAACGGCGGGGGAGGTATTCAATGAGCAGTTCTTC.

This clonotype was seen ten or more times. V is TRBV12-3 or TRBV12-4 and J is TRBJ1-2; maybe TRBD1 (5 bases). Trimming took off 3 bases at V and 8 bases at J, with 22 bases between the two ends. The CDR3 totals 16 residues. The CDR3: CASSFGATGRTTGYTF. CDR3 DNA: TGTGCCAGCAGTTTTGGGGCCACGGGGCGGACTACCGGCTACACCTTC.

About this clonotype itself: A much larger clone differs from this one at a single base, so this may be a read error. The missing conserved phenylalanine or tryptophan at the end of this CDR3 makes a read error likely. This chain uses TRBV24-1 with TRBJ1-1, with D uncertain. This CDR3 has 13 residues. The V end was cut by 3 bases, the J end by 6 bases, with 10 bases between. Per germline, CDR1 KGHDR and CDR2 SFDVKD. The CDR3 spells CATSDGGTAEAFL. Written as DNA, the CDR3 is TGTGCCACCAGTGATGGAGGTACGGCTGAAGCTTTCCTT.

In this sample, this clonotype turned up many times. The rearrangement links TRBV28 to TRBJ1-5; D remains ambiguous. The ends were cut back, 7 bases at V and 2 bases at J, with 15 bases in the middle. This CDR3 is 15 amino acids long. Per the germline V gene, CDR1 is MDHEN and CDR2 is SYDVKM. The CDR3 is CASTAVLGGNQPQHF. The CDR3 region has the DNA TGTGCCAGCACCGCCGTCCTCGGGGGCAATCAGCCCCAGCATTTT.

This CDR3 is CASSPGPSDPYEQYF. Here the CDR3 DNA reads TGTGCCAGCAGCCCCGGGCCCTCGGACCCCTACGAGCAGTACTTC. The V call is TRBV14, the J call TRBJ2-7; D is uncertain. CDR1 is SGHDN, CDR2 FVKESK, per germline. Trimming stripped 4 bases from V and 2 bases from J, with 15 bases between. The CDR3 extends over 15 amino acids.

This clonotype occurred many times. The chain links TRBV5-1 to TRBJ2-3; 15 bases align to TRBD2. The CDR3 has 16 amino acids. Germline loops: CDR1 SGHRS, CDR2 YFSETQ. The V and J ends lost 4 bases and 5 bases, in that order; junction bases with no gene match: 5. CDR3 nucleotides: TGCGCCAGCAGCCCGGGACTAGCGGGAGGTATAGATACGCAGTATTTT. Translated, it gives CASSPGLAGGIDTQYF.